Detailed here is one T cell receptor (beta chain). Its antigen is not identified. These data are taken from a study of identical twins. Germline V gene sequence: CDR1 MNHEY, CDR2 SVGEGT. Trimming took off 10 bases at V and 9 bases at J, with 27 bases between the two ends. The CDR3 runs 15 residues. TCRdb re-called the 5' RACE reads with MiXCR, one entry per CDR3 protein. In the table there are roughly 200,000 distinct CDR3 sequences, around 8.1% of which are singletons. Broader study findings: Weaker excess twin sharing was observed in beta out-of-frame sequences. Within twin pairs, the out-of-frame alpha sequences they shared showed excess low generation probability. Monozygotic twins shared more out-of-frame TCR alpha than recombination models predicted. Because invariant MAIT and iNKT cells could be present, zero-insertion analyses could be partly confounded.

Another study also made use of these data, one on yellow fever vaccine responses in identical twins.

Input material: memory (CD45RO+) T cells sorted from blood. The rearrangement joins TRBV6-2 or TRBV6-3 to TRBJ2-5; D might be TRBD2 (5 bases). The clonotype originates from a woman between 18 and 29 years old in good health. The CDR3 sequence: CATTSGSQDRGPQYF. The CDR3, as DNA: TGTGCCACTACGTCTGGGTCGCAGGACCGGGGTCCCCAGTACTTC.